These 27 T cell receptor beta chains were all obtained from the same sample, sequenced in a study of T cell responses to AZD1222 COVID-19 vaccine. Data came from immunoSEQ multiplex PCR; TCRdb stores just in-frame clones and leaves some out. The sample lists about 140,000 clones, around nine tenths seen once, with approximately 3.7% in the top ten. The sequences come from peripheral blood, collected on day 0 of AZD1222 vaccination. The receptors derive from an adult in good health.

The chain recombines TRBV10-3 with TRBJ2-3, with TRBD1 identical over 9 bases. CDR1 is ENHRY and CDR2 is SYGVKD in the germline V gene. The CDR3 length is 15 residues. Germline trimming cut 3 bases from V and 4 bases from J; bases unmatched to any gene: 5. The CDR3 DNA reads TGTGCCATCAGTGATAGGGACAGGGTTTCAGATACGCAGTATTTT. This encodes CAISDRDRVSDTQYF.

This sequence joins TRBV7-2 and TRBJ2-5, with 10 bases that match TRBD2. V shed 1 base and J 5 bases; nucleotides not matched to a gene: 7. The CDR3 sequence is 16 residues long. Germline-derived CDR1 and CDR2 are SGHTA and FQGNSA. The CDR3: CASSLEVAGGVETQYF. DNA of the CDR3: TGTGCCAGCAGCTTAGAGGTAGCGGGAGGTGTGGAGACCCAGTACTTC.

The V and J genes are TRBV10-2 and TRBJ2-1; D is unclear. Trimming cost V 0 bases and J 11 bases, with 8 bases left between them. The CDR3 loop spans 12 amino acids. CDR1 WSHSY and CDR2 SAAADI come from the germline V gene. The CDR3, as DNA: TGCGCCAGCAGTGAGTCTAGACGGAAGCAGTTCTTC. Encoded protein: CASSESRRKQFF.

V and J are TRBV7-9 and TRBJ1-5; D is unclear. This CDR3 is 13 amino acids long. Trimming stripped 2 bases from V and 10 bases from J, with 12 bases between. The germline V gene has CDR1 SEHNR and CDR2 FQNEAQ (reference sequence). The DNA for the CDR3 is TGTGCCAGCAGCTTAAGTACAGTATTCCCCCAGCATTTT. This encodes CASSLSTVFPQHF.

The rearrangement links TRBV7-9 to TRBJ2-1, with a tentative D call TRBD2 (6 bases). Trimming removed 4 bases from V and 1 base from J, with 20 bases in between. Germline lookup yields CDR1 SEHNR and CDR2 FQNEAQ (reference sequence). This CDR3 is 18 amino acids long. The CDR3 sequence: CASSSQRRAHGSYNEQFF. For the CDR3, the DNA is TGTGCCAGCAGCTCTCAGCGGAGGGCCCATGGGTCCTACAATGAGCAGTTCTTC.

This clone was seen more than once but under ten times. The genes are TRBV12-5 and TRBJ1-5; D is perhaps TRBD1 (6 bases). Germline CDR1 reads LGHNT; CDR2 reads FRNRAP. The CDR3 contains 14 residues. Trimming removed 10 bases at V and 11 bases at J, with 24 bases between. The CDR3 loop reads CANYSGARSKAQHF. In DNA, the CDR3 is TGTGCTAATTACTCAGGGGCGCGCTCAAAGGCCCAGCATTTT.

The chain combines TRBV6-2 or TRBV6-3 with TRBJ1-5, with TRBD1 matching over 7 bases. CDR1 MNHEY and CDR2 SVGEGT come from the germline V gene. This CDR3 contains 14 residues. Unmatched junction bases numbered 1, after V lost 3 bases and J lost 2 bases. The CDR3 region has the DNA TGTGCCAGCAGTTATGGACAGGGCAATCAGCCCCAGCATTTT. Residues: CASSYGQGNQPQHF.

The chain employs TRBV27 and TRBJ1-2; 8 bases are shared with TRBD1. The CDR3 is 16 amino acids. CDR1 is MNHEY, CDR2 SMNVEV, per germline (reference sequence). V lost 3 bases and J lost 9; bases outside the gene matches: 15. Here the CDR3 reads CASSLLDRGPLMSYTF. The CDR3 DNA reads TGTGCCAGCAGTTTGCTAGACAGGGGCCCATTGATGAGCTACACCTTC.

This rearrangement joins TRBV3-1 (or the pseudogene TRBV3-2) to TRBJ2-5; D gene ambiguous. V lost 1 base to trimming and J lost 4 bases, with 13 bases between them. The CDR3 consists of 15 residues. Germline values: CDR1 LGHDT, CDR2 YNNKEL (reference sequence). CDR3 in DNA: TGTGCCAGCAGCCAAGTGGCACCCATGGGAGAGACCCAGTACTTC. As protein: CASSQVAPMGETQYF.

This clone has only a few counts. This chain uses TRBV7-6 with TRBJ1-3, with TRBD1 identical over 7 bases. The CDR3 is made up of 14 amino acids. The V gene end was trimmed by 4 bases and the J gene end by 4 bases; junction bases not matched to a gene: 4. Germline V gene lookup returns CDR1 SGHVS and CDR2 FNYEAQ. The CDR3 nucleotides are TGTGCCAGCAGCTCACCGGGACAGGGAAACACCATATATTTT. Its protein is CASSSPGQGNTIYF.

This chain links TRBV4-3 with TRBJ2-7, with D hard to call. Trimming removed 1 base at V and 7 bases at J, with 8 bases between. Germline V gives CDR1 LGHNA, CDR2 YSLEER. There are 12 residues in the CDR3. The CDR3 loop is CASSQGLGEQYF. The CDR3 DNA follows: TGCGCCAGCAGCCAAGGCCTGGGGGAGCAGTACTTC.

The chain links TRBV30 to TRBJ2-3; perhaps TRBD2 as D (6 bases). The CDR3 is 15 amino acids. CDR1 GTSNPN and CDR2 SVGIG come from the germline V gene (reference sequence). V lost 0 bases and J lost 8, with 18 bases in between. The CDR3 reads CAWSVGLAQGRTQYF. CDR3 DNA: TGTGCCTGGAGTGTGGGACTGGCGCAAGGTCGTACGCAGTATTTT. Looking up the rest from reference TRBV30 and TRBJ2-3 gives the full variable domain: SQTIHQWPATLVQPVGSPLSLECTVEGTSNPNLYWYRQAAGRGLQLLFYSVGIGQISSEVPQNLSASRPQDRQFILSSKKLLLSDSGFYLCAWSVGLAQGRTQYFGPGTRLTVL.

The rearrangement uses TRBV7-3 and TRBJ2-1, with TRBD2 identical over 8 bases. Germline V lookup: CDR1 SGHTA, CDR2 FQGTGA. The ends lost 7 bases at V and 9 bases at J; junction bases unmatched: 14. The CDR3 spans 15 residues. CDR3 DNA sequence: TGTGCCAGCACCCCTCGGGCGGGAGGTGGTGGTGAGCAGTTCTTC. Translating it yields CASTPRAGGGGEQFF.

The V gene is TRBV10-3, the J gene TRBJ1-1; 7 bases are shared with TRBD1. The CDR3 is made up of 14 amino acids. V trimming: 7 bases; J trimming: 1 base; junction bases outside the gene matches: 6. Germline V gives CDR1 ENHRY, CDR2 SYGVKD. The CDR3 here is CAITPRTGNTEAFF. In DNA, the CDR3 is TGTGCCATCACCCCGCGGACAGGGAACACTGAAGCTTTCTTT.

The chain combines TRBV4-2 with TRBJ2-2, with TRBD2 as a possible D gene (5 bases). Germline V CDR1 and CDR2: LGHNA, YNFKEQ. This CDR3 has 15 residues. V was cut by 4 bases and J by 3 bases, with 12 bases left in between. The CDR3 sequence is CASSLHGLYTGELFF. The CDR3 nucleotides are TGTGCCAGCAGCCTCCACGGACTTTACACCGGGGAGCTGTTTTTT.

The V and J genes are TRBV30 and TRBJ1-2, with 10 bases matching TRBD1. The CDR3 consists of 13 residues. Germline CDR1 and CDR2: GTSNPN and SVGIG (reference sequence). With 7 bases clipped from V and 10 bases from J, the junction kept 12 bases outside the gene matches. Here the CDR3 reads CALEIRGTGVYTF. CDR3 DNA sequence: TGTGCCTTGGAAATCCGGGGGACAGGGGTCTACACCTTC.

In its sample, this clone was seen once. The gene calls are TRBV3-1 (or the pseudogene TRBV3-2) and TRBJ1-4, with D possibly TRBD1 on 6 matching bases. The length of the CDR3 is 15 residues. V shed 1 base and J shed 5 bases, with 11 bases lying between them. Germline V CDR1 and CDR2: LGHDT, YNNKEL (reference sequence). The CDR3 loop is CASSQASGQNEKLFF. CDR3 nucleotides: TGTGCCAGCAGCCAAGCCTCCGGACAGAATGAAAAACTGTTTTTT.

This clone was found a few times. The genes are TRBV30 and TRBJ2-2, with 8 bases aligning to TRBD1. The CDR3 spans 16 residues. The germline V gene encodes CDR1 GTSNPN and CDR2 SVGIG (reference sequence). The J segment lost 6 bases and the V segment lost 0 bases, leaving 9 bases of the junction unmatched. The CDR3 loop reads CAWSVRAGGFAGELFF. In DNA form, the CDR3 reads TGTGCCTGGAGTGTACGGGCAGGGGGCTTCGCCGGGGAGCTGTTTTTT.

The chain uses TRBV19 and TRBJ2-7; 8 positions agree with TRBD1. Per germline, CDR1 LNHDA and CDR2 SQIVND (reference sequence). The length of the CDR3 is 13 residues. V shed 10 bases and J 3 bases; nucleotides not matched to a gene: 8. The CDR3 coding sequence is TGTGCCACCGCCCCCGGACAGGGCTACGAGCAGTACTTC. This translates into CATAPGQGYEQYF.

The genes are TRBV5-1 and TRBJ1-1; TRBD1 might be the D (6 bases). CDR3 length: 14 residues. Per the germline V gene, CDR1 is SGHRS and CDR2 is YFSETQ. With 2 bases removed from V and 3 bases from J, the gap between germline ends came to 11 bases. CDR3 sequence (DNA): TGCGCCAGCAGCTTACAGGGATGGGACACTGAAGCTTTCTTT. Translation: CASSLQGWDTEAFF.

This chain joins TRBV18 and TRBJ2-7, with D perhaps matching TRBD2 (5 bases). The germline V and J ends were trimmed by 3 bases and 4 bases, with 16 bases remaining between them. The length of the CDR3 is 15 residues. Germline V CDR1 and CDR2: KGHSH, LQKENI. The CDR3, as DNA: TGTGCCAGCTCACCGCCAACGGGAACACTTTACGAGCAGTACTTC. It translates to CASSPPTGTLYEQYF.

CDR3: CASSHQREGNEQFF. For the CDR3, the DNA is TGTGCCAGCAGTCATCAGCGGGAGGGGAATGAGCAGTTCTTC. This chain connects TRBV6-2 or TRBV6-3 to TRBJ2-1; 10 nucleotides match TRBD2. The CDR3 is 14 amino acids. After removal of 5 bases from V and 7 bases from J, the junction contained 5 bases not matched to a gene. Germline loops: CDR1 MNHEY, CDR2 SVGEGT.

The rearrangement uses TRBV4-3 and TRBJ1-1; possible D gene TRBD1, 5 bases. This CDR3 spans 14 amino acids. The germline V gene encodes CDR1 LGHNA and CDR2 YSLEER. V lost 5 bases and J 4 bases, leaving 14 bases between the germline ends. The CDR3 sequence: CASSSRGWGTEAFF. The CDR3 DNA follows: TGCGCCAGCAGCTCGAGGGGTTGGGGCACTGAAGCTTTCTTT.

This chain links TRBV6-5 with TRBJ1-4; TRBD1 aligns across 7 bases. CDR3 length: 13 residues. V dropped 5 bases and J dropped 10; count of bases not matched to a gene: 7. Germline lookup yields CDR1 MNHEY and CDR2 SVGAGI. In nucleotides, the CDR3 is TGTGCCAGCAGTCCACCACAGGGGAGAAAACTGTTTTTT. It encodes CASSPPQGRKLFF.

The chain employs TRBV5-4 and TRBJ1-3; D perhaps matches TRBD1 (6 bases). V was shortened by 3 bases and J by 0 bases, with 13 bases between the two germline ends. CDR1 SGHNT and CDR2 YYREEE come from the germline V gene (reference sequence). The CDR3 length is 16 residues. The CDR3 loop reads CASSSRMDSSGNTIYF. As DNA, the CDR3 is TGTGCCAGCAGCTCAAGAATGGACAGCTCTGGAAACACCATATATTTT.

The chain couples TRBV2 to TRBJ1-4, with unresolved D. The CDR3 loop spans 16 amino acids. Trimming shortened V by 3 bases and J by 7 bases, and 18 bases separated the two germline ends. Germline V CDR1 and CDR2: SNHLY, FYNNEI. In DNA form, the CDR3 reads TGTGCCAGCAGTGAGTTTTCGGCAGACCTTTCTGAAAAACTGTTTTTT. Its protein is CASSEFSADLSEKLFF.

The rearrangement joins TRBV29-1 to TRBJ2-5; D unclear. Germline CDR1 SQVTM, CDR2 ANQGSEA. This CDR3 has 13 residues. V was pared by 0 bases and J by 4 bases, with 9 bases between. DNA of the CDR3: TGCAGCGTTGAAGATAGTGATCGAGAGACCCAGTACTTC. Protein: CSVEDSDRETQYF. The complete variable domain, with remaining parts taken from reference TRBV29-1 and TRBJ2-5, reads SAVISQKPSRDICQRGTSLTIQCQVDSQVTMMFWYRQQPGQSLTLIATANQGSEATYESGFVIDKFPISRPNLTFSTLTVSNMSPEDSSIYLCSVEDSDRETQYFGPGTRLLVL.